This TCR beta chain was identified in a study of CD8 T cells in ankylosing spondylitis. Overall study findings and caveats: What appeared characteristic of ankylosing spondylitis blood was a TCR beta motif of fewer than ten highly homologous variants.

TCRdb used MiXCR to reprocess the 5' RACE reads, holding one entry per CDR3 protein. The table records fewer than 650,000 distinct CDR3 sequences, about 13% of them present only once. Comments on this clonotype: Its matching antigen is unknown.

V lost 0 bases and J lost 9; bases outside the gene matches: 6. Looked up from germline, CDR1 is SGHNT and CDR2 is YENEEA. The CDR3 runs 15 residues. This chain joins TRBV11-3 and TRBJ2-1, with TRBD2 matching 9 bases. Sequenced material: blood, either unsorted or a sorted T cell fraction (not recorded which). The TCR originated in a male donor with ankylosing spondylitis. The CDR3, as DNA: TGTGCCAGCAGCTTAGAAGCGGGAGGCCGGGGTGAGCAGTTCTTC. Translating it yields CASSLEAGGRGEQFF. The complete variable domain, with remaining parts taken from reference TRBV11-3 and TRBJ2-1, reads EAGVVQSPRYKIIEKKQPVAFWCNPISGHNTLYWYLQNLGQGPELLIRYENEEAVDDSQLPKDRFSAERLKGVDSTLKIQPAELGDSAVYLCASSLEAGGRGEQFFGPGTRLTVL.